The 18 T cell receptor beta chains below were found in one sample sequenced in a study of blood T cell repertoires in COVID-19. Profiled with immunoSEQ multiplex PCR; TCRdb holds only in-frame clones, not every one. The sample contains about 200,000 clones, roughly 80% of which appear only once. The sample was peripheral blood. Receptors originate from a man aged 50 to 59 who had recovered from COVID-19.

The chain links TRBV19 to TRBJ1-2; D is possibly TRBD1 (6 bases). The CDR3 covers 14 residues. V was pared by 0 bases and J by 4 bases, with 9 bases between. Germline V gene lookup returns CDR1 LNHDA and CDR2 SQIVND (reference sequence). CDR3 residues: CASSIDGGGYGYTF. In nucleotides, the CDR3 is TGTGCCAGTAGTATAGATGGGGGCGGCTATGGCTACACCTTC.

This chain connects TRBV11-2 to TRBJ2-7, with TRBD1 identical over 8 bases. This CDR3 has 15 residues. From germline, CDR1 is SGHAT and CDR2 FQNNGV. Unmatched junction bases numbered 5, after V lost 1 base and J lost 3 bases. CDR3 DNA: TGTGCCAGCAGCTTAGCGGGACAGGAGCTCTACGAGCAGTACTTC. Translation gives CASSLAGQELYEQYF.

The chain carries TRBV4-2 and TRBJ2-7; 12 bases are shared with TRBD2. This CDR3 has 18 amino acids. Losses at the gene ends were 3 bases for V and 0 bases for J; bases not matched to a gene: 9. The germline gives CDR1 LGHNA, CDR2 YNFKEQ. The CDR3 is CASSHPGTSGPSSYEQYF. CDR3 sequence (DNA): TGTGCCAGCAGCCACCCCGGGACTAGCGGGCCCAGCTCCTACGAGCAGTACTTC.

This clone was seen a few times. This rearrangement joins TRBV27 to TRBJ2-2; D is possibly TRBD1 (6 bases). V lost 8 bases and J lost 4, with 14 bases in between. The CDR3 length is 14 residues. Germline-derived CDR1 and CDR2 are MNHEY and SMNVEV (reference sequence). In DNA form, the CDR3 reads TGTGCCAGCTATAACAGGGATTCCACCGGGGAGCTGTTTTTT. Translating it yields CASYNRDSTGELFF.

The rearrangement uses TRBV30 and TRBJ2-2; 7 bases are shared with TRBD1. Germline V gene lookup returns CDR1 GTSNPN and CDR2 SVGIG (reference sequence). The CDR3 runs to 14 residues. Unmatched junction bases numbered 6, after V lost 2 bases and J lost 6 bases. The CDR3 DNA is TGTGCCTGGAGTCCGAGGGGGCGCCCCGGGGAGCTGTTTTTT. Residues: CAWSPRGRPGELFF. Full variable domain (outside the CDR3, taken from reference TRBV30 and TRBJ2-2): SQTIHQWPATLVQPVGSPLSLECTVEGTSNPNLYWYRQAAGRGLQLLFYSVGIGQISSEVPQNLSASRPQDRQFILSSKKLLLSDSGFYLCAWSPRGRPGELFFGEGSRLTVL.

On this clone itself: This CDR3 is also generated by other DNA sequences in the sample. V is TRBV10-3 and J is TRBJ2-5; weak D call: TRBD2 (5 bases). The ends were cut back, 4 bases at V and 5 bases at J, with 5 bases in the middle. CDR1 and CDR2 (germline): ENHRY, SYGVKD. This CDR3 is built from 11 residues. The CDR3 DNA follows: TGTGCCATCAGTGGAGGGGAGACCCAGTACTTC. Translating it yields CAISGGETQYF.

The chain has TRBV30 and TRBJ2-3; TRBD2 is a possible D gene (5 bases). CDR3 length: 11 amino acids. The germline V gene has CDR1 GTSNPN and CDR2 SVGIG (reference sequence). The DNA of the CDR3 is TGTGCTCGGGGTGACGCCGATACGCAGTATTTT. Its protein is CARGDADTQYF.

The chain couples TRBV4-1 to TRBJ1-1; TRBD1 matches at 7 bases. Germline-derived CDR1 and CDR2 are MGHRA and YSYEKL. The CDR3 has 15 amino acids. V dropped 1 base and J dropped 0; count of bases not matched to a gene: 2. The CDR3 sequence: CASSQGQGLNTEAFF. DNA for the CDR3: TGCGCCAGCAGCCAAGGACAGGGATTGAACACTGAAGCTTTCTTT.

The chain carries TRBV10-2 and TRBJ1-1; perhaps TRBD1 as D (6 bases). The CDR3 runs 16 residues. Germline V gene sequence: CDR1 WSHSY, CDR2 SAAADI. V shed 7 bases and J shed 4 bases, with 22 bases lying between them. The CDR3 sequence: CASTATGPLMFTEAFF. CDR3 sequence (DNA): TGCGCCAGCACCGCGACAGGACCCCTTATGTTCACTGAAGCTTTCTTT.

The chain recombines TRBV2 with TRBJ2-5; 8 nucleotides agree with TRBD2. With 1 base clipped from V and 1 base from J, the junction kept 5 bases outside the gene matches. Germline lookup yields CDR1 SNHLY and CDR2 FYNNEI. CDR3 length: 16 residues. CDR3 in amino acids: CASSEGGLVFQETQYF. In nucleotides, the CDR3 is TGTGCCAGCAGTGAAGGGGGACTAGTTTTCCAAGAGACCCAGTACTTC.

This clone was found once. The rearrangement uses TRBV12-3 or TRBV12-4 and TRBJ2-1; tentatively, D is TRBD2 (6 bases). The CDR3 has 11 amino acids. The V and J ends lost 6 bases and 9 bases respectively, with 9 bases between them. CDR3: CASSLGGEQFF. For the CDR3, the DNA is TGTGCCAGCAGCCTCGGGGGTGAGCAGTTCTTC.

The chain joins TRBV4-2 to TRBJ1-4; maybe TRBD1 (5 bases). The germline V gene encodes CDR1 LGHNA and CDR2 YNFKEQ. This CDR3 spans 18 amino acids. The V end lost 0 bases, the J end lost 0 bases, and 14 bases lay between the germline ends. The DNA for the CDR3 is TGTGCCAGCAGCCAAGATGGGGCCACAGGAGCAACTAATGAAAAACTGTTTTTT. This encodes CASSQDGATGATNEKLFF.

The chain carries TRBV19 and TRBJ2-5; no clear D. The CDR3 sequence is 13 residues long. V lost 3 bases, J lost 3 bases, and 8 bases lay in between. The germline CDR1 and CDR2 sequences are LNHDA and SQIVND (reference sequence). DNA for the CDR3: TGTGCCAGTAGTATGTTCAGTGAAGAGACCCAGTACTTC. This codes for CASSMFSEETQYF.

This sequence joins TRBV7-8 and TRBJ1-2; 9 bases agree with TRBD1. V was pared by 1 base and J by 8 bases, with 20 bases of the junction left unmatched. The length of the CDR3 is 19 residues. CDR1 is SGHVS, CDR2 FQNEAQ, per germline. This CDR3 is CASSLGITGGAGGVRGYTF. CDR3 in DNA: TGTGCCAGCAGCTTAGGGATAACAGGGGGCGCAGGCGGGGTGAGAGGCTACACCTTC. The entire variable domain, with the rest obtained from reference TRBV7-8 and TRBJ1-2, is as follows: GAGVSQSPRYKVAKRGQDVALRCDPISGHVSLFWYQQALGQGPEFLTYFQNEAQLDKSGLPSDRFFAERPEGSVSTLKIQRTQQEDSAVYLCASSLGITGGAGGVRGYTFGSGTRLTVV.

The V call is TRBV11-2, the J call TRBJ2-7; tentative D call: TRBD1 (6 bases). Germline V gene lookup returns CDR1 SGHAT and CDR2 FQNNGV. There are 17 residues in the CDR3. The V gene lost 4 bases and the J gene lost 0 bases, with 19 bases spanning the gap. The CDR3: CASSSTLGQTTSYEQYF. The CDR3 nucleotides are TGTGCCAGCAGCTCAACCCTAGGACAGACTACCTCCTACGAGCAGTACTTC.

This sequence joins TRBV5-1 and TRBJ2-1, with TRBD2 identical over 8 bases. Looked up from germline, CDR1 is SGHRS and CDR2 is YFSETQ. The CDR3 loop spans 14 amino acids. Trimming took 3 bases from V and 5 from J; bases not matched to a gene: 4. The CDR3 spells CASSSLAGHNEQFF. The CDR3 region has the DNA TGCGCCAGCAGCTCCCTAGCGGGTCACAATGAGCAGTTCTTC. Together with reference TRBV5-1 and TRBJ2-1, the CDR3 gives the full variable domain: KAGVTQTPRYLIKTRGQQVTLSCSPISGHRSVSWYQQTPGQGLQFLFEYFSETQRNKGNFPGRFSGRQFSNSRSEMNVSTLELGDSALYLCASSSLAGHNEQFFGPGTRLTVL.

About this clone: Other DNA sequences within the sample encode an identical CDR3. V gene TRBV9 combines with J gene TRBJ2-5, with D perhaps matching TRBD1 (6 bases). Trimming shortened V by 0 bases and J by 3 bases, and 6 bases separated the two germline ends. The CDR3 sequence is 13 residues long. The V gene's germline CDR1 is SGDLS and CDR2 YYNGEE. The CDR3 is CASSVDREETQYF. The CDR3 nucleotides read TGTGCCAGCAGCGTAGACAGGGAAGAGACCCAGTACTTC.

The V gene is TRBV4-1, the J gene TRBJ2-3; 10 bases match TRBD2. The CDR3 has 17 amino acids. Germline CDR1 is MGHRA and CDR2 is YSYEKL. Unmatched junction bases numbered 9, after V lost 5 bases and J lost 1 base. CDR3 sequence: CASSAQLAGVGTDTQYF. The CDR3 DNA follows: TGCGCCAGCAGCGCCCAGCTAGCGGGAGTCGGCACAGATACGCAGTATTTT.